This T cell receptor beta chain stems from a study of blood T cell repertoires in COVID-19. Turning to the study itself: The analysed material was cDNA or gDNA that came from T cells, B-cell-depleted T cells, or PBMCs.

Method: immunoSEQ multiplex PCR; TCRdb's copy keeps in-frame clones and lacks some. The sample includes 240,000 or so clones, 82% of them seen just once. This CDR3 region has 21 residues. CDR1 is KGHSH, CDR2 LQKENI, per germline. V lost 3 bases and J 0 bases, leaving 29 bases between the germline ends. What was sequenced was peripheral blood. V and J are TRBV18 and TRBJ1-1; perhaps TRBD1 as D (6 bases). The clonotype originates from a woman between 18 and 29 years old with acute or convalescent COVID-19. As DNA, the CDR3 is TGTGCCAGCTCACCCAGAACAGGGTTCGGGTTAGTCCTGGGCATGAACACTGAAGCTTTCTTT. Translation gives CASSPRTGFGLVLGMNTEAFF.